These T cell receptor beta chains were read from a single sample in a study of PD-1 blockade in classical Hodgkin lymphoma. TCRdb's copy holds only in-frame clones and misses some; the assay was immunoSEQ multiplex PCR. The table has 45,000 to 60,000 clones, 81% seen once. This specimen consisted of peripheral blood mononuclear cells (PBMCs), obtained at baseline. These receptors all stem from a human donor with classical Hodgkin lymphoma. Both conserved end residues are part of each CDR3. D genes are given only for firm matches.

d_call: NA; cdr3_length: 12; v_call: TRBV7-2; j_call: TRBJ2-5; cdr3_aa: CASSGQRETQYF
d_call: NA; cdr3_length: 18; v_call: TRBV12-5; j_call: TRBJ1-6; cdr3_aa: CASGLVQRVRGLNSPLHF
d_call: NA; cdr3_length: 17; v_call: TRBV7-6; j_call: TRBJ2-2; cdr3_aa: CASSYQLHPPNTGELFF
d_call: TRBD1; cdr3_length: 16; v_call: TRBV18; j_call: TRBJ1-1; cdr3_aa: CASSPYLQGRDAEAFF
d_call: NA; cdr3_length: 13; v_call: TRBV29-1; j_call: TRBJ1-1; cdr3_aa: CSVWGGWNTEAFF
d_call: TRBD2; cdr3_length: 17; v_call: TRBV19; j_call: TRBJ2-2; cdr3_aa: CASSMPSGSANTGELFF
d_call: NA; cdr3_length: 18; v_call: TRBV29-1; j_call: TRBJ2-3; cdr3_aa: CSVDTPLSLAFGTDTQYF
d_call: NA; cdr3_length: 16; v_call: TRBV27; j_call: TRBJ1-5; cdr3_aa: CASSSSHIVPNQPQHF
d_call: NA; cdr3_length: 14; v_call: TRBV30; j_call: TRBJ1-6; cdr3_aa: CAWSMTYYNSPLHF
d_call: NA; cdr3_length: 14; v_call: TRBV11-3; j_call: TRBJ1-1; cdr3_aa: CASSLEGGNTEAFF
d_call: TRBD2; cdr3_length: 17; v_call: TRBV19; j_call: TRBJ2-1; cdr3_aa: CASNPSGGRSSYNEQFF
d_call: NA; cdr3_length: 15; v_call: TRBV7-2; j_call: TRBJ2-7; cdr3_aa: CASSLEGVGSYEQYF
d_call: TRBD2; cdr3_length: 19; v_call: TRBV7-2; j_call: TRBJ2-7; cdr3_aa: CASSLRTGGRLAGIYEQYF
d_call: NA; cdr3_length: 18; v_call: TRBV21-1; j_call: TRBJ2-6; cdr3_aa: CASSKGVSILSGANVLTF
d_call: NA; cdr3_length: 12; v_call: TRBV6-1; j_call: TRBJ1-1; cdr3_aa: CASSTMNTEAFF
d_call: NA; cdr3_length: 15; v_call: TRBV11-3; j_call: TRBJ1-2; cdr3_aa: CASSLADRPNYGYTF
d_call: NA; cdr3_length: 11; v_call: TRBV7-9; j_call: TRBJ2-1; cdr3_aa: CASSPPGEQFF
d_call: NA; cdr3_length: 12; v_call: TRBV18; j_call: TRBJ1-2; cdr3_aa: CASSGNRDGYTF
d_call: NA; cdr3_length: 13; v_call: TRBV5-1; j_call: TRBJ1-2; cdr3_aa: CASSLEPTAGYTF
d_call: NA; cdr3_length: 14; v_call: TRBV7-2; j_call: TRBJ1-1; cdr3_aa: CASSHPTRNTEAFF
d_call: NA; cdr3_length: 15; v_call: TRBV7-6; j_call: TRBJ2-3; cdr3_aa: CASSYQDVGMDTQYF
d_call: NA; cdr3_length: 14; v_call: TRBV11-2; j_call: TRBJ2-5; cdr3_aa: CASSLERSVETQYF
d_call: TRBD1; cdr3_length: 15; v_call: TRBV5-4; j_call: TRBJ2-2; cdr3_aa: CASSWDRPNTGELFF
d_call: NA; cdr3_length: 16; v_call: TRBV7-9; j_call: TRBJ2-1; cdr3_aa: CASSRKRGQNDNEQFF
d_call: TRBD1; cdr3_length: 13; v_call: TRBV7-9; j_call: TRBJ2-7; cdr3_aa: CASKGTGEYEQYF
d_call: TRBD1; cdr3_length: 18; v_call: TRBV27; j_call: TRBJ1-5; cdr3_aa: CASSSRAPGGDSNQPQHF
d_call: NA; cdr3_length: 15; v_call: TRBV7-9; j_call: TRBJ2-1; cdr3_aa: CASSSQKGLLNEQFF
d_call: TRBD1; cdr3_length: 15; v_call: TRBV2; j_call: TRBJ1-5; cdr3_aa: CASSNRQGHNQPQHF
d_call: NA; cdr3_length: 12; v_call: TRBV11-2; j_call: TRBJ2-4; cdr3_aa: CASSLDLRIQYF
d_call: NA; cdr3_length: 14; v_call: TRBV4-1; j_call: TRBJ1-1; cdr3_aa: CASSHYDRNTEAFF
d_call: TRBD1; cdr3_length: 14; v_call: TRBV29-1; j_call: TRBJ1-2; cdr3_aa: CSVEAWDRGYGYTF
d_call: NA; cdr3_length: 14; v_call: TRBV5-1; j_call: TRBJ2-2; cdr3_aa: CASSLETSTGELFF
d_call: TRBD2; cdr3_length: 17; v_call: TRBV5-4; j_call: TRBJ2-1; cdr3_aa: CASSSPGTSGRTNEQFF
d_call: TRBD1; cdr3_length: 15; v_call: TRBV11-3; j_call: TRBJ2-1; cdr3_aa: CASSLGTGIYNEQFF
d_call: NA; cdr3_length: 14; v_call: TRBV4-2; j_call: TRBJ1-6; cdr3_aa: CASSQGLGVSPLHF
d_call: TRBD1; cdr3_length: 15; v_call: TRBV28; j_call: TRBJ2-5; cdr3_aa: CASSTGTGGVETQYF
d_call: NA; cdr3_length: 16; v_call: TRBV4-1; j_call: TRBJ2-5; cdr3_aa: CASSQPGLISQETQYF
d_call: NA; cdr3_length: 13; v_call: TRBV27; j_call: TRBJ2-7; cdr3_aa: CASSLKLSYEQYF
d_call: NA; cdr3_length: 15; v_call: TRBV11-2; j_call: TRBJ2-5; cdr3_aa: CASSLEPGLGGTQYF
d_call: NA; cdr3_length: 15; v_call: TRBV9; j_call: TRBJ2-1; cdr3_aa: CASSVSLTTLNEQFF
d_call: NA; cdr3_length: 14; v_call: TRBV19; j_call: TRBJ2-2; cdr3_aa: CASSRSANTGELFF
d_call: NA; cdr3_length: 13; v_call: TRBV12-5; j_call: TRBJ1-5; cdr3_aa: CACCRDKDEPQHF
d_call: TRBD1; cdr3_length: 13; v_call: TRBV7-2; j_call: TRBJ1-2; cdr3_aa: CASSLGQGDGYTF
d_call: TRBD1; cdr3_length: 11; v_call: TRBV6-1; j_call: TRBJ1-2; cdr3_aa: CASTQGWGYTF
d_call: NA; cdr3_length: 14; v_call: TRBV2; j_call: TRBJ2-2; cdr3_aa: CASSESGFTGELFF
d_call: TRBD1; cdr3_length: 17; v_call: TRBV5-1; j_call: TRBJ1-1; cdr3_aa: CASSPLGWDRTYTEAFF
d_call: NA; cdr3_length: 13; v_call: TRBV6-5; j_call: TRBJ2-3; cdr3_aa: CASSLTLTDTQYF
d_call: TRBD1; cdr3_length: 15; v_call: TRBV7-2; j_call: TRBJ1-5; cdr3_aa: CASSFRQGSNQPQHF
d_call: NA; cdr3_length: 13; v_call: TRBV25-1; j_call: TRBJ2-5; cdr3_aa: CASLGEGWETQYF
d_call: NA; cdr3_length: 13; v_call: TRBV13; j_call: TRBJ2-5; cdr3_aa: CASSLEGHETQYF